The 8 T cell receptor beta chains below were found in one sample sequenced in a study of cytomegalovirus exposure and HLA in healthy donors. Clones were read by immunoSEQ multiplex PCR, and TCRdb kept only the in-frame ones, dropping some. The repertoire consists of 150,000 to 250,000 clones, with roughly 84% occurring once and the leading ten covering around an eighth. The sample was PBMCs. These receptors originate from a woman aged 25 to 39 in good health and CMV-seropositive.

This sequence joins TRBV9 and TRBJ1-2; 10 bases line up with TRBD1. The germline V gene has CDR1 SGDLS and CDR2 YYNGEE. CDR3 length: 14 residues. The J segment lost 8 bases and the V segment lost 2 bases, leaving 6 bases of the junction unmatched. The CDR3 DNA reads TGTGCCAGCAGCGTGACAGGGGGCTGGAGGGGCTACACCTTC. Its translation is CASSVTGGWRGYTF.

The chain uses TRBV18 and TRBJ2-7; D perhaps matches TRBD2 (6 bases). CDR1 and CDR2 (germline): KGHSH, LQKENI. V lost 6 bases to trimming and J lost 0 bases, with 12 bases between them. The CDR3 has 14 residues. CDR3 sequence: CASSRGLHSYEQYF. The CDR3 nucleotides are TGTGCCAGCTCGCGGGGTCTTCACTCCTACGAGCAGTACTTC.

The rearrangement links TRBV5-1 to TRBJ2-7; 11 bases are a match to TRBD2. The CDR3 has 13 residues. The V gene end was trimmed by 5 bases and the J gene end by 13 bases; junction bases not matched to a gene: 11. From germline, CDR1 is SGHRS and CDR2 YFSETQ. The CDR3 spells CASRPETSGRLYF. CDR3 coding DNA: TGCGCCAGCAGACCGGAAACTAGCGGGAGACTATACTTC.

The chain is built from TRBV7-6 and TRBJ1-4; weak D call: TRBD1 (5 bases). Germline lookup yields CDR1 SGHVS and CDR2 FNYEAQ. This CDR3 contains 14 residues. V was clipped by 5 bases and J by 6 bases, with 13 bases between them. The CDR3 bases are TGTGCCAGCAGCGGGTGGGGCAGGGATGAAAAACTGTTTTTT. Residues: CASSGWGRDEKLFF. The complete variable domain, with remaining parts taken from reference TRBV7-6 and TRBJ1-4, reads GAGVSQSPRYKVTKRGQDVALRCDPISGHVSLYWYRQALGQGPEFLTYFNYEAQQDKSGLPNDRFSAERPEGSISTLTIQRTEQRDSAMYRCASSGWGRDEKLFFGSGTQLSVL.

This clone was observed once. V gene TRBV14 combines with J gene TRBJ2-1; D gene ambiguous. Trimming left V 0 bases short and J 0 bases short, with 3 bases between. Germline CDR1 reads SGHDN; CDR2 reads FVKESK. This CDR3 is built from 14 residues. The CDR3: CASSQDLSYNEQFF. In nucleotides, the CDR3 is TGTGCCAGCAGCCAAGATCTCTCCTACAATGAGCAGTTCTTC.

This sequence joins TRBV30 and TRBJ1-1, with D perhaps matching TRBD1 (5 bases). This CDR3 comprises 13 residues. V lost 0 bases and J lost 10, with 15 bases in between. Germline values: CDR1 GTSNPN, CDR2 SVGIG (reference sequence). The DNA for the CDR3 is TGTGCCTGGAGTGTACAGGTGGGCCTGGGAGCTTTCTTT. It translates to CAWSVQVGLGAFF.

CDR3: CASSGRRLSYTF. The CDR3 coding sequence is TGTGCCAGTAGTGGGCGCCGCCTGAGCTACACCTTC. This chain links TRBV19 with TRBJ1-2, with no clear D. V was trimmed by 5 bases and J by 9 bases, leaving 13 bases between them. This CDR3 has 12 residues. Per germline, CDR1 LNHDA and CDR2 SQIVND (reference sequence).

In the case of this clone: This specimen includes other DNA sequences encoding the same CDR3. The gene calls are TRBV29-1 and TRBJ2-5, with 8 bases fitting TRBD1. Germline V gene lookup returns CDR1 SQVTM and CDR2 ANQGSEA. V shed 3 bases and J 5 bases; nucleotides not matched to a gene: 5. The CDR3 has 13 amino acids. DNA for the CDR3: TGCAGCGTTGACGGGACAGGCGGGGAGACCCAGTACTTC. Residues: CSVDGTGGETQYF.